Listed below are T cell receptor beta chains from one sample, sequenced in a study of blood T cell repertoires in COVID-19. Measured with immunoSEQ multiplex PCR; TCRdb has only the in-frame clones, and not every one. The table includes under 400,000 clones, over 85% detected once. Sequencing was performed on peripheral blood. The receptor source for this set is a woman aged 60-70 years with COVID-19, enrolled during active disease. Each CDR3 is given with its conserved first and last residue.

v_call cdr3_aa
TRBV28 CASSYRTGYEQYF
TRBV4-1 CASSQTGAGNTEAFF
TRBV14 CASSLTGTGNTIYF
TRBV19 CASSGQRTEAFF
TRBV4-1 CASSPQITGNQPQHF
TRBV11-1 CASSKRTGYETQYF
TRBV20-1 CSATPGETQYF
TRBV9 CASSDRLESYEQYF
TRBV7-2 CASSLAGWGGEQFF
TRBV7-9 CASSYRDYGYTF
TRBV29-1 CSAGGKDMRNTEAFF
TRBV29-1 CSVEGGPTGNTIYF
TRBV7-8 CASSLAGGLGTEAFF